Presented here are 20 T cell receptor beta chains from one specimen sequenced in a study of blood T cell repertoires in COVID-19. Only in-frame clones appear in the TCRdb table, and some are missing; sequencing was by immunoSEQ multiplex PCR. The table lists fewer than 450,000 clones, about 90% of them singletons. The source material was PBMCs or T cells enriched from blood (not recorded which). The receptors come from a man aged 18 to 35 who had recovered from COVID-19.

This clone was detected a few times. CDR3 sequence (DNA): TGTGCCAGCAGCTTGGAAAATAGCTATGGCTACACCTTC. The encoded protein is CASSLENSYGYTF. The rearrangement joins TRBV5-5 to TRBJ1-2; no firm D call. Germline assignment: CDR1 SGHKS and CDR2 YYEKEE (reference sequence). The CDR3 runs 13 residues. Between the trimmed V and J ends, which lost 0 bases and 4 bases, there was a span of 7 bases.

This sequence joins TRBV28 and TRBJ2-2, with D maybe TRBD1 (5 bases). Germline V gene sequence: CDR1 MDHEN, CDR2 SYDVKM. V was pared by 6 bases and J by 0 bases, with 8 bases between. The CDR3 totals 14 residues. The CDR3: CASRKGANTGELFF. CDR3 nucleotide sequence: TGTGCCAGCAGGAAAGGGGCGAACACCGGGGAGCTGTTTTTT.

The chain combines TRBV24-1 with TRBJ2-1; D is possibly TRBD2 (5 bases). The CDR3 contains 18 residues. Germline V gene lookup returns CDR1 KGHDR and CDR2 SFDVKD. V lost 4 bases and J lost 0, with 18 bases in between. The DNA of the CDR3 is TGTGCCACCAGTGAAGGTCGGGGATCCCCAAGCTCCTACAATGAGCAGTTCTTC. It codes for CATSEGRGSPSSYNEQFF.

This rearrangement joins TRBV19 to TRBJ2-1; D is possibly TRBD2 (5 bases). CDR3 length: 15 residues. V lost 3 bases to trimming and J lost 3 bases, with 12 bases between them. The germline gives CDR1 LNHDA, CDR2 SQIVND (reference sequence). This CDR3 is CASSILHRDYNEQFF. The DNA for the CDR3 is TGTGCCAGTAGTATCCTTCACCGGGACTACAATGAGCAGTTCTTC.

V is TRBV9 and J is TRBJ2-5; D may be TRBD1 (6 bases). The CDR3 has 14 residues. Germline V gene sequence: CDR1 SGDLS, CDR2 YYNGEE. The V end lost 0 bases, the J end lost 5 bases, and 11 bases lay between the germline ends. As DNA, the CDR3 is TGTGCCAGCAGCGTAGGTCTTAGGGGGGAGACCCAGTACTTC. Amino acid sequence: CASSVGLRGETQYF.

The chain carries TRBV19 and TRBJ1-2, with a possible D match to TRBD1 (5 bases). Germline V gene data show CDR1 as LNHDA and CDR2 as SQIVND (reference sequence). The CDR3 covers 15 residues. The V end was cut by 5 bases, the J end by 4 bases, with 17 bases between. CDR3 nucleotides: TGTGCCAGTAGTCCGGCAACGGGGGAGAGCTATGGCTACACCTTC. Residues: CASSPATGESYGYTF.

V and J are TRBV27 and TRBJ1-5; no reliable D call. In germline, CDR1 is MNHEY, CDR2 SMNVEV (reference sequence). V was pared by 3 bases and J by 3 bases, with 12 bases between. The CDR3 runs 15 residues. The CDR3 protein is CASSLSRTNNQPQHF. Written as DNA, the CDR3 is TGTGCCAGCAGTTTGAGTCGGACTAACAATCAGCCCCAGCATTTT.

This clone was counted a single time. The chain employs TRBV20-1 and TRBJ2-5; D ambiguous. The CDR3 loop spans 11 amino acids. CDR1 is DFQATT and CDR2 is SNEGSKA in the germline V gene (reference sequence). V was clipped by 4 bases and J by 5 bases, with 8 bases between them. The CDR3 DNA reads TGCAGTGCTATACCGGAGGAGACCCAGTACTTC. It is translated as CSAIPEETQYF.

This chain uses TRBV5-1 with TRBJ2-3; D is ambiguous. This CDR3 is built from 12 residues. V lost 2 bases and J lost 5, with 6 bases in between. Germline CDR1 SGHRS, CDR2 YFSETQ. The CDR3 loop reads CASSLSGDTQYF. Here the CDR3 DNA reads TGCGCCAGCAGCTTATCAGGAGATACGCAGTATTTT.

This chain connects TRBV25-1 to TRBJ2-3, with D perhaps TRBD1 (5 bases). This CDR3 contains 14 residues. The ends were cut back, 1 base at V and 6 bases at J, with 11 bases in the middle. Germline assignment: CDR1 MGHDK and CDR2 SYGVNS. This CDR3 is CASSELNRPDTQYF. The CDR3 DNA is TGTGCCAGCAGTGAATTGAACAGGCCTGATACGCAGTATTTT.

The J gene is TRBJ1-2, the V gene TRBV19; D is perhaps TRBD1 (6 bases). Germline V gives CDR1 LNHDA, CDR2 SQIVND (reference sequence). CDR3 size: 13 residues. The V gene lost 5 bases and the J gene lost 8 bases, with 15 bases spanning the gap. The CDR3 sequence is CASSPQQGRGYTF. As DNA, the CDR3 is TGTGCCAGTAGTCCTCAGCAGGGGCGCGGCTACACCTTC.

Regarding this clone: The germline gene is not matched at one end of the junction; a read error may be the cause. The chain joins TRBV5-8 to TRBJ1-4, with 7 bases fitting TRBD1. Per the germline V gene, CDR1 is SGHTS and CDR2 is YDEGEE. CDR3 length equals 14 residues. The CDR3 DNA sequence: TGTGCCAGCAGCTTGATCCCGCTTCCGGGACAGTCCCTTTTT. Its protein is CASSLIPLPGQSLF. Variable domain in full (rest from reference TRBV5-8 and TRBJ1-4): EAGVTQSPTHLIKTRGQQATLRCSPISGHTSVYWYQQALGLGLQFLLWYDEGEERNRGNFPPRFSGRQFPNYSSELNVNALELEDSALYLCASSLIPLPGQSLFGSGTQLSVL.

The chain uses TRBV30 and TRBJ1-5; perhaps TRBD1 as D (6 bases). V was cut by 2 bases and J by 6 bases, with 14 bases left in between. The CDR3 runs 14 residues. The germline CDR1 and CDR2 sequences are GTSNPN and SVGIG (reference sequence). CDR3 nucleotides: TGTGCCTGGAGTCCTACAGGGTACCGTCAGCCCCAGCATTTT. It yields the protein CAWSPTGYRQPQHF.

The chain uses TRBV12-3 or TRBV12-4 and TRBJ2-5; D gene unclear. CDR3 length equals 12 residues. Trimming removed 6 bases at V and 7 bases at J, with 12 bases between. The CDR3 region is CASSQTPGTQYF. Written as DNA, the CDR3 is TGTGCCAGCAGCCAAACCCCGGGGACCCAGTACTTC.

This chain joins TRBV28 and TRBJ1-1; the D gene is possibly TRBD1 (5 bases). This CDR3 comprises 15 residues. The germline gives CDR1 MDHEN, CDR2 SYDVKM. V was pared by 5 bases and J by 0 bases, with 13 bases between. The CDR3: CASSPLGGLNTEAFF. CDR3 nucleotides: TGTGCCAGCAGTCCCCTTGGGGGGTTGAACACTGAAGCTTTCTTT.

The V and J genes are TRBV11-2 and TRBJ1-1; 12 bases are a match to TRBD1. The CDR3 extends over 18 amino acids. Germline V CDR1 and CDR2: SGHAT, FQNNGV. J lost 5 bases, V lost 0 bases, and 10 bases had no gene match. CDR3 sequence (DNA): TGTGCCAGCAGCTTAGACTCCTTGGGACAGGGGGCTCTAACTGAAGCTTTCTTT. This codes for CASSLDSLGQGALTEAFF. The whole variable domain, remainder taken from reference TRBV11-2 and TRBJ1-1, is EAGVAQSPRYKIIEKRQSVAFWCNPISGHATLYWYQQILGQGPKLLIQFQNNGVVDDSQLPKDRFSAERLKGVDSTLKIQPAKLEDSAVYLCASSLDSLGQGALTEAFFGQGTRLTVV.

This clone was seen a handful of times. The chain employs TRBV2 and TRBJ2-3, with 9 bases fitting TRBD2. The J segment lost 5 bases and the V segment lost 7 bases, leaving 10 bases of the junction unmatched. The CDR3 is 15 amino acids. CDR1 SNHLY and CDR2 FYNNEI come from the germline V gene. The CDR3 protein is CASIGGRAVVDTQYF. The CDR3 nucleotides are TGTGCCAGCATAGGCGGGAGGGCCGTAGTAGATACGCAGTATTTT.

The chain combines TRBV2 with TRBJ2-3; 8 nucleotides align to TRBD2. Germline V gene sequence: CDR1 SNHLY, CDR2 FYNNEI. Trimming took 10 bases from V and 2 from J; bases not matched to a gene: 8. There are 14 residues in the CDR3. The CDR3 loop reads CATGTRGITDTQYF. CDR3 sequence (DNA): TGTGCCACCGGGACTAGAGGGATCACAGATACGCAGTATTTT.

The rearrangement joins TRBV2 to TRBJ2-2; no reliable D call. This CDR3 is 15 amino acids long. The germline V gene encodes CDR1 SNHLY and CDR2 FYNNEI. V gave up 3 bases and J gave up 4 bases, with 12 bases separating them. CDR3 sequence: CASSDLSGLTGELFF. The CDR3 region has the DNA TGTGCCAGCAGTGATTTATCAGGTCTCACCGGGGAGCTGTTTTTT.

The gene calls are TRBV2 and TRBJ1-1; tentative D call: TRBD1 (6 bases). Germline V gene lookup returns CDR1 SNHLY and CDR2 FYNNEI. The germline V and J ends were trimmed by 6 bases and 5 bases, with 13 bases remaining between them. This CDR3 has 13 amino acids. In nucleotides, the CDR3 is TGTGCCAGCAGAAAGGGGGAATCGACTGAAGCTTTCTTT. This codes for CASRKGESTEAFF.